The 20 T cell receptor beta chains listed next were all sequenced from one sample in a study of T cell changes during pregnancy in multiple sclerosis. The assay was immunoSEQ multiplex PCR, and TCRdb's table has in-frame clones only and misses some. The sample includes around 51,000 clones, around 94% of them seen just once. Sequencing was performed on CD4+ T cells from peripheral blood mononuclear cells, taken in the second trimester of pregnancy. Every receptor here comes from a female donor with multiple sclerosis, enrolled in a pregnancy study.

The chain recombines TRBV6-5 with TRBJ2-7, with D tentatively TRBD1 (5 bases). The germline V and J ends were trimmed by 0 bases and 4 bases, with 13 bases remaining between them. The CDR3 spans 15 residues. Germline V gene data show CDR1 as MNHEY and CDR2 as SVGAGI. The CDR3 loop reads CASSYSTVLRYEQYF. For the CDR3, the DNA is TGTGCCAGCAGTTACTCGACAGTTTTGAGGTACGAGCAGTACTTC.

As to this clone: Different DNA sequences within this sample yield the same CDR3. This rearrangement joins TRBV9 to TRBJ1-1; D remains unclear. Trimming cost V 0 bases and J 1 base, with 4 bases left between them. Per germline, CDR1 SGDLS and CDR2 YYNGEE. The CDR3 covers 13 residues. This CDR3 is CASSVAGNTEAFF. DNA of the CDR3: TGTGCCAGCAGCGTAGCAGGGAACACTGAAGCTTTCTTT.

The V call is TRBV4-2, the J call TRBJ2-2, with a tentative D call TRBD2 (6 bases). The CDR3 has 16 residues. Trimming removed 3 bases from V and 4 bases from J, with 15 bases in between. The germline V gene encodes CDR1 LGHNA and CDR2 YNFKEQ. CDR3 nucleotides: TGTGCCAGCAGCCAGGAGGGAGCGGTGCCCACCGGGGAGCTGTTTTTT. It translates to CASSQEGAVPTGELFF.

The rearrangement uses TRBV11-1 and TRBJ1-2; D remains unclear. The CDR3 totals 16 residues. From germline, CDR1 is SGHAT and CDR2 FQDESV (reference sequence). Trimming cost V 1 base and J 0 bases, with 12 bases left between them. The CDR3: CASSLDSASSNYGYTF. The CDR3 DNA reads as TGTGCCAGCAGCTTAGATAGTGCCTCTTCTAACTATGGCTACACCTTC.

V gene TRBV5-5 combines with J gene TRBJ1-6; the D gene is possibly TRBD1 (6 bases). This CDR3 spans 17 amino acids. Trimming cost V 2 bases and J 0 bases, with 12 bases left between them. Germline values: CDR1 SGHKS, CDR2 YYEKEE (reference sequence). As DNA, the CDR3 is TGTGCCAGCAGCTTTACAGGGACGGGCTCCTATAATTCACCCCTCCACTTT. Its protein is CASSFTGTGSYNSPLHF.

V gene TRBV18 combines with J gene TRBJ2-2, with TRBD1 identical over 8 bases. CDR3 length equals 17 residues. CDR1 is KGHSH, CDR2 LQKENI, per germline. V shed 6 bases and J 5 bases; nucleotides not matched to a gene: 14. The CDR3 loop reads CASSQSTQGASTGELFF. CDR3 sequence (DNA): TGTGCCAGCTCCCAGAGTACGCAGGGGGCGAGTACCGGGGAGCTGTTTTTT.

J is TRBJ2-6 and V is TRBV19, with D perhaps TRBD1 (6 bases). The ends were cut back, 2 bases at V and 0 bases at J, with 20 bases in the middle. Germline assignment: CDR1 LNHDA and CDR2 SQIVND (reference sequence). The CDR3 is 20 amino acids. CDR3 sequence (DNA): TGTGCCAGTAGTATAAGTGGATACAGACAGGAACCCTCTGGGGCCAACGTCCTGACTTTC. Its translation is CASSISGYRQEPSGANVLTF. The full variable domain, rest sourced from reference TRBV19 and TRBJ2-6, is DGGITQSPKYLFRKEGQNVTLSCEQNLNHDAMYWYRQDPGQGLRLIYYSQIVNDFQKGDIAEGYSVSREKKESFPLTVTSAQKNPTAFYLCASSISGYRQEPSGANVLTFGAGSRLTVL.

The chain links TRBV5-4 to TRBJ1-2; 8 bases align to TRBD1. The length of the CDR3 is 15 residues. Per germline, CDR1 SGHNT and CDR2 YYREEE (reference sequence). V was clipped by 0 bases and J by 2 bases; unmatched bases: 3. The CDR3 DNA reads TGTGCCAGCAGCTTGGTTCGGACAGGGAACTATGGCTACACCTTC. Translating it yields CASSLVRTGNYGYTF.

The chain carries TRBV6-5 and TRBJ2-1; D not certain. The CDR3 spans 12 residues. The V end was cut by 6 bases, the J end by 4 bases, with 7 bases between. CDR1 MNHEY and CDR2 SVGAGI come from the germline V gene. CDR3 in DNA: TGTGCCAGCAGCCTAGATTACAATGAGCAGTTCTTC. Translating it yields CASSLDYNEQFF.

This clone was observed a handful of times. The CDR3 protein is CASSLLGGGQNEQFF. The CDR3 nucleotides read TGTGCCAGCAGCCTGCTCGGGGGGGGGCAAAATGAGCAGTTCTTC. The V gene is TRBV11-3, the J gene TRBJ2-1, with TRBD2 matching over 8 bases. The junction had 10 bases not matched to a gene; V was cut back by 5 bases and J by 7 bases. The CDR3 is 15 residues long. The germline V gene encodes CDR1 SGHNT and CDR2 YENEEA.

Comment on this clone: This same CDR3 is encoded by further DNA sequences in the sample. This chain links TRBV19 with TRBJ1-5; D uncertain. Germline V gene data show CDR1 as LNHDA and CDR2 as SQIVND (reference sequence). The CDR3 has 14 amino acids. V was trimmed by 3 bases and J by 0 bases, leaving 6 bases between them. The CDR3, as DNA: TGTGCCAGTAGTATGGGCCGTAGCAATCAGCCCCAGCATTTT. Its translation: CASSMGRSNQPQHF.

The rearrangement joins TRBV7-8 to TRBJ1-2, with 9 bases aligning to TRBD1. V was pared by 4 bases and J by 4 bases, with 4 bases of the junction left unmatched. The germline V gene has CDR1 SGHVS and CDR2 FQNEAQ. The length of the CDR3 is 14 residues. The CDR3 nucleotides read TGTGCCAGCAGCTCGGGACAGGGCCTCTATGGCTACACCTTC. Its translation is CASSSGQGLYGYTF.

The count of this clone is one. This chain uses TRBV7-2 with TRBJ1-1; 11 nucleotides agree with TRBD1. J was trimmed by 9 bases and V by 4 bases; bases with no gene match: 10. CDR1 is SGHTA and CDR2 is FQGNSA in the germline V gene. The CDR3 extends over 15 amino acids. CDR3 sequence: CASSSIGQGAVQAFF. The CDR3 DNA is TGTGCCAGCAGCTCTATCGGACAGGGGGCTGTCCAAGCTTTCTTT.

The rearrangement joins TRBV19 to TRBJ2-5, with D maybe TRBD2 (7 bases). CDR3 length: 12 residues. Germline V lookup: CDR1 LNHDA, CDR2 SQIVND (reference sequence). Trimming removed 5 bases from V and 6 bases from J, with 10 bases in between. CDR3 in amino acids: CASSEGGKTQYF. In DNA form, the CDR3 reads TGTGCCAGTAGTGAGGGGGGGAAGACCCAGTACTTC.

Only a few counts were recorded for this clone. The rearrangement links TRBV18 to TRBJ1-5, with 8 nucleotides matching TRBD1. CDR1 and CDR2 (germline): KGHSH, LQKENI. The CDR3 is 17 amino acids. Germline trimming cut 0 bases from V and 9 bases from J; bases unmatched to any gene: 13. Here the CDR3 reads CASSPPRGTGGPRPQHF. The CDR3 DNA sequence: TGTGCCAGCTCACCACCCCGGGGGACAGGAGGGCCGAGGCCCCAGCATTTT.

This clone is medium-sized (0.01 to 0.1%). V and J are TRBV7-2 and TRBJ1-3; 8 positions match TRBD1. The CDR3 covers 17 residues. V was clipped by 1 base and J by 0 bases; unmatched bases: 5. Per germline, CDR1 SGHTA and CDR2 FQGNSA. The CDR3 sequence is CASSLGGQGASGNTIYF. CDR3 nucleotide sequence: TGTGCCAGCAGCTTAGGGGGGCAGGGGGCCTCTGGAAACACCATATATTTT.

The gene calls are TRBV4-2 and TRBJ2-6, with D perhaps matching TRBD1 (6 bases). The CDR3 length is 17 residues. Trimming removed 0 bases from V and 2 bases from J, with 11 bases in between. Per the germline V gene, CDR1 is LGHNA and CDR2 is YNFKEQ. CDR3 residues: CASSQDRGSAGANVLTF. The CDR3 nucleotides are TGTGCCAGCAGCCAAGATAGGGGGTCTGCTGGGGCCAACGTCCTGACTTTC.

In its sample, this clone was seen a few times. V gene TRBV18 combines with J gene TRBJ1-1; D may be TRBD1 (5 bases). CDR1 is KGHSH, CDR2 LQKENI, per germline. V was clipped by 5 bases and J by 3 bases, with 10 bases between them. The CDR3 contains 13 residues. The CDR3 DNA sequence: TGTGCCAGCTCAGACAGCCTGGACACTGAAGCTTTCTTT. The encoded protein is CASSDSLDTEAFF.

CDR3 in amino acids: CASSALTDRGEQYF. The CDR3 DNA follows: TGTGCCAGTAGTGCGCTGACAGATAGGGGTGAGCAGTACTTC. The chain employs TRBV19 and TRBJ2-7, with D possibly matching TRBD1 (5 bases). The CDR3 extends over 14 amino acids. Germline-derived CDR1 and CDR2 are LNHDA and SQIVND (reference sequence). Trimming removed 5 bases from V and 7 bases from J, with 18 bases in between.

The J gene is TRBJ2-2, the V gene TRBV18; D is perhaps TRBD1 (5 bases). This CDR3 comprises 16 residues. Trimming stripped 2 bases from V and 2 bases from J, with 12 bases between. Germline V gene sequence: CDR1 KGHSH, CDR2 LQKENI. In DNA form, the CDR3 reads TGTGCCAGCTCACCAGTACAGGCGATCAACACCGGGGAGCTGTTTTTT. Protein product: CASSPVQAINTGELFF.